Below, 22 T cell receptor beta chains from the same sample are listed, as sequenced in a study of molecular identifiers for immune sequencing clone quantification. TCRdb re-called the PCR reads with MiXCR, one entry per CDR3 protein. This table holds about 320,000 distinct CDR3 sequences, 20% to 25% found once. Sequencing was done on a sample of naive CD8+ T cells from blood, with Jurkat cell RNA spiked in. Indicated subset: FACS-sorted CD8+CD4-CCR7+CD45RA+ naive T cells. These receptors were obtained from a human donor in good health. Some libraries in this study had Jurkat cell RNA spiked in.

Details on this clonotype: An end of the junction differs from the germline gene, which may be a read error. The chain links TRBV19 to TRBJ2-1, with 9 positions matching TRBD2. Germline lookup yields CDR1 LNHDA and CDR2 SQIVND (reference sequence). The CDR3 is 15 amino acids. CDR3 sequence reads: CANSISGRGGDEQFF. CDR3 DNA: TGTGCCAATAGTATTTCGGGGCGGGGGGGGGATGAGCAGTTCTTC.

There are many counts of this clonotype. The chain is built from TRBV29-1 and TRBJ2-1; no clear D gene. The CDR3 is 13 residues long. The germline V gene has CDR1 SQVTM and CDR2 ANQGSEA. Trimming shortened V by 7 bases and J by 5 bases, and 15 bases separated the two germline ends. The CDR3 spells CSAPQPPNNEQFF. The DNA for the CDR3 is TGCAGCGCCCCACAGCCCCCGAACAATGAGCAGTTCTTC.

This clonotype was seen a single time. A read error may produce the germline difference seen at one junction end. The chain recombines TRBV4-3 with TRBJ2-7; D may be TRBD1 (5 bases). The length of the CDR3 is 13 residues. Germline lookup yields CDR1 LGHNA and CDR2 YSLEER. CDR3 DNA: TGCGCCAGCAGCCAAGATATTTCAGGGCTTCGGGACTTC. Protein: CASSQDISGLRDF.

The V gene is TRBV7-3, the J gene TRBJ2-3; 12 nucleotides align to TRBD2. CDR1 is SGHTA and CDR2 is FQGTGA in the germline V gene. Germline trimming cut 3 bases from V and 6 bases from J; bases unmatched to any gene: 4. This CDR3 region has 15 residues. The CDR3 is CASSFGTSGFDTQYF. The CDR3 DNA is TGTGCCAGCAGCTTCGGGACTAGCGGGTTTGATACGCAGTATTTT.

The chain carries TRBV25-1 and TRBJ2-1, with D uncertain. CDR3 length: 11 amino acids. Per the germline V gene, CDR1 is MGHDK and CDR2 is SYGVNS. Trimming removed 6 bases at V and 5 bases at J, with 5 bases between. CDR3 residues: CASRANNEQFF. CDR3 bases: TGTGCCAGCAGGGCCAACAATGAGCAGTTCTTC.

This clonotype was picked up many times. The chain combines TRBV6-2 or TRBV6-3 with TRBJ2-7, with unresolved D. CDR3 length: 13 residues. V lost 5 bases to trimming and J lost 3 bases, with 11 bases between them. Germline values: CDR1 MNHEY, CDR2 SVGEGT. Here the CDR3 DNA reads TGTGCCAGCAGTGGCACTGGGCGCTACGAGCAGTACTTC. The encoded protein is CASSGTGRYEQYF.

The chain carries TRBV6-1 and TRBJ2-7, with D perhaps being TRBD1 or TRBD2 (5 bases each). The CDR3 loop spans 14 amino acids. Germline CDR1 reads MNHNS; CDR2 reads SASEGT. V lost 2 bases, J lost 3 bases, and 11 bases lay in between. The CDR3 nucleotides are TGTGCCAGCAGTGAATTTGGGACGGACTACGAGCAGTACTTC. It encodes CASSEFGTDYEQYF.

As regards this clonotype: A much bigger clone sits one base away, suggesting this may be a read error. V and J are TRBV30 and TRBJ1-5; TRBD1 matches at 8 bases. The CDR3 loop spans 17 amino acids. V was pared by 1 base and J by 0 bases, with 8 bases of the junction left unmatched. Looked up from germline, CDR1 is GTSNPN and CDR2 is SVGIG (reference sequence). In DNA, the CDR3 is TGTGCCTGGAGTGCCGGACAGGGTGGCTTTAGCAATCAGCCCCAGCATTTT. Translated: CAWSAGQGGFSNQPQHF. The complete variable domain, with remaining parts taken from reference TRBV30 and TRBJ1-5, reads SQTIHQWPATLVQPVGSPLSLECTVEGTSNPNLYWYRQAAGRGLQLLFYSVGIGQISSEVPQNLSASRPQDRQFILSSKKLLLSDSGFYLCAWSAGQGGFSNQPQHFGDGTRLSIL.

This clonotype was picked up many times. The chain employs TRBV29-1 and TRBJ2-5, with 7 bases aligning to TRBD2. Trimming at V came to 7 bases and at J to 2 bases, leaving 7 bases not matched to a gene. Germline values: CDR1 SQVTM, CDR2 ANQGSEA. The CDR3 is 13 amino acids. CDR3 nucleotide sequence: TGCAGCGGAAGGACTAGAGGGCAAGAGACCCAGTACTTC. Protein: CSGRTRGQETQYF.

This clonotype was observed at least ten times. The J gene is TRBJ2-1, the V gene TRBV12-3 or TRBV12-4; no reliable D call. The CDR3 runs to 14 residues. V shed 4 bases and J shed 8 bases, with 15 bases lying between them. The CDR3 DNA sequence: TGTGCCAGCAGTTCCCGGACCCGAACGGATGAGCAGTTCTTC. Translation gives CASSSRTRTDEQFF.

This clonotype was observed at least ten times. J is TRBJ2-3 and V is TRBV4-1; 10 positions agree with TRBD2. CDR1 and CDR2 (germline): MGHRA, YSYEKL. The CDR3 covers 16 residues. V lost 5 bases, J lost 1 base, and 6 bases stayed unmatched. CDR3 DNA: TGCGCCAGCAGCTACATAGCGGGAGGCCGCACAGATACGCAGTATTTT. Protein: CASSYIAGGRTDTQYF.

The sample holds many counts of this clonotype. The V call is TRBV5-4, the J call TRBJ1-4; D not resolved. V was shortened by 0 bases and J by 6 bases, with 6 bases between the two germline ends. CDR1 SGHNT and CDR2 YYREEE come from the germline V gene (reference sequence). This CDR3 spans 13 amino acids. Written as DNA, the CDR3 is TGTGCCAGCAGCTTGGACGGTGATGAAAAACTGTTTTTT. This sequence encodes CASSLDGDEKLFF. The full variable domain, in which reference TRBV5-4 and TRBJ1-4 provide the parts outside the CDR3, is ETGVTQSPTHLIKTRGQQVTLRCSSQSGHNTVSWYQQALGQGPQFIFQYYREEENGRGNFPPRFSGLQFPNYSSELNVNALELDDSALYLCASSLDGDEKLFFGSGTQLSVL.

V usage is TRBV6-5 and J usage is TRBJ1-3; D unclear. Germline values: CDR1 MNHEY, CDR2 SVGAGI. The CDR3 is 13 residues long. V shed 11 bases and J shed 3 bases, with 14 bases lying between them. In DNA form, the CDR3 reads TGTGCCGGCGGTTACGGAATTGGAAACACCATATATTTT. It codes for CAGGYGIGNTIYF.

In the case of this clonotype: No conserved phenylalanine or tryptophan ends this CDR3, so it is likely a read error. The chain recombines TRBV20-1 with TRBJ1-2, with TRBD1 matching 11 bases. The CDR3 contains 14 residues. The germline V gene has CDR1 DFQATT and CDR2 SNEGSKA (reference sequence). J was trimmed by 4 bases and V by 2 bases; bases with no gene match: 3. The CDR3 sequence: CSARWTGGGYGYTL. The CDR3 nucleotides read TGCAGTGCTAGATGGACAGGGGGCGGCTATGGCTACACCCTC.

This clonotype was found a few times. This chain links TRBV12-3 or TRBV12-4 with TRBJ2-2; D is possibly TRBD1 or TRBD2 (5 bases each). The CDR3 contains 11 residues. The ends were cut back, 4 bases at V and 11 bases at J, with 8 bases in the middle. The CDR3 reads CASSSGTELFF. In DNA, the CDR3 is TGTGCCAGCAGTTCGGGGACCGAGCTGTTTTTT.

As to this clonotype: A clone one base away is much larger, so this may be a read error. V usage is TRBV12-3 or TRBV12-4 and J usage is TRBJ2-5, with D hard to call. The CDR3 length is 11 residues. The CDR3 DNA reads as TGTGCCAGCAGGACCCAAGGGACCCAGTACTTC. Translation gives CASRTQGTQYF.

This clonotype was recorded many times. The gene calls are TRBV3-1 and TRBJ1-3; no reliable D call. V was pared by 0 bases and J by 2 bases, with 14 bases between. The CDR3 is 17 residues long. Germline CDR1 and CDR2: LGHDT and YNNKEL (reference sequence). In DNA form, the CDR3 reads TGTGCCAGCAGCCAAGACACTGTGGACTCTCCTGGAAACACCATATATTTT. Its translation is CASSQDTVDSPGNTIYF.

There are many counts of this clonotype. The chain joins TRBV5-1 to TRBJ1-1; the D gene is possibly TRBD1 (5 bases). Trimming pared 0 bases from V and 4 bases from J, leaving 10 bases between. CDR3 length: 14 amino acids. Germline V gives CDR1 SGHRS, CDR2 YFSETQ. In DNA, the CDR3 is TGCGCCAGCAGCTTGGGGCAGGGTTTCACTGAAGCTTTCTTT. Its protein product is CASSLGQGFTEAFF.

This clonotype was observed many times. The chain is built from TRBV21-1 and TRBJ2-5; no check of the table's D call, TRBD1, against the DNA was made. TRBV21-1 is noted as a pseudogene. This CDR3 contains 13 residues. This CDR3 is CASSLDRARTQYF. The CDR3 region has the DNA TGTGCCAGCAGCCTGGACAGGGCCAGGACCCAGTACTTC.

This clonotype was counted ten times or more. This chain connects TRBV19 to TRBJ2-3, with a weak D call TRBD2 (6 bases). The CDR3 sequence is 16 residues long. The V and J ends lost 5 bases and 3 bases respectively, with 18 bases between them. CDR1 is LNHDA, CDR2 SQIVND, per germline (reference sequence). The CDR3 DNA reads as TGTGCCAGTAGTGCCGACGGACTATCGGGTACAGATACGCAGTATTTT. Residues: CASSADGLSGTDTQYF.

Turning to this clonotype: The CDR3 does not end in the conserved phenylalanine or tryptophan, so this is likely a read error. This chain links TRBV12-3 or TRBV12-4 with TRBJ1-4; D possibly corresponds to TRBD1 (5 bases). V lost 0 bases to trimming and J lost 8 bases, with 10 bases between them. The CDR3 contains 14 residues. In DNA, the CDR3 is TGTGCCAGCAGTTTAGCAGGGGCGCGGGAAAAACTGTTTTCT. This sequence encodes CASSLAGAREKLFS.

This clonotype was seen at least ten times. The rearrangement uses TRBV24-1 and TRBJ2-3; TRBD2 aligns across 8 bases. CDR1 and CDR2 (germline): KGHDR, SFDVKD. The CDR3 runs to 16 residues. Trimming removed 8 bases from V and 3 bases from J; junction bases left unmatched: 12. CDR3 residues: CATIGGGPIRTDTQYF. CDR3 DNA sequence: TGTGCCACCATCGGGGGGGGGCCAATAAGAACAGATACGCAGTATTTT.